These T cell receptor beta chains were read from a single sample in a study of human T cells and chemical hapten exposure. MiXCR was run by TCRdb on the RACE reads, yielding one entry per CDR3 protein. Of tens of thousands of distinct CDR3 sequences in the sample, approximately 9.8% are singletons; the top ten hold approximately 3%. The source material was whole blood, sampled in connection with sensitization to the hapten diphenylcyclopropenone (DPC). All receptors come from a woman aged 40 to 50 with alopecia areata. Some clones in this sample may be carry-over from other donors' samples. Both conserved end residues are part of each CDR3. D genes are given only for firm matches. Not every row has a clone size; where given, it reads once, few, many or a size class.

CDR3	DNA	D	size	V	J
CASSPFPGAYEQYF	TGTGCCAGCTCACCTTTCCCGGGGGCCTACGAGCAGTACTTC	-	-	TRBV18	TRBJ2-7
CASSSRTGSYEQYF	TGTGCCAGCAGCTCGCGGACAGGCTCCTACGAGCAGTACTTC	TRBD1	many	TRBV7-9	TRBJ2-7
CASSLASGGPNEQFF	TGCGCCAGCAGCTTGGCTAGCGGGGGCCCCAATGAGCAGTTCTTC	TRBD2	many	TRBV5-1	TRBJ2-1
CASSLETVNSPLHF	TGTGCCAGCAGCTTAGAAACAGTTAATTCACCCCTCCACTTT	-	many	TRBV7-9	TRBJ1-6
CASSPTTQLAGVRYREQYF	TGTGCCAGCAGCCCTACAACCCAGCTAGCGGGAGTAAGGTATCGCGAGCAGTACTTC	TRBD2	-	TRBV5-6	TRBJ2-7
CATSRGRGDYNEQFF	TGTGCCACCAGCAGAGGACGAGGAGATTACAATGAGCAGTTCTTC	-	many	TRBV15	TRBJ2-1
CASSWGQGLLF	TGTGCCAGCAGTTGGGGACAGGGGCTTCTCTTC	TRBD1	-	TRBV6-2/TRBV6-3	TRBJ2-1
CASSQLAGGRYEQFF	TGTGCCAGCAGTCAATTAGCGGGGGGGCGGTATGAGCAGTTCTTC	TRBD2	many	TRBV6-5	TRBJ2-1
CSAAGTEFYGYTF	TGCAGTGCGGCCGGGACAGAATTCTATGGCTACACCTTC	TRBD1	many	TRBV20-1	TRBJ1-2
CSVDRGTDTQYF	TGCAGCGTTGATCGGGGCACAGATACGCAGTATTTT	-	many	TRBV29-1	TRBJ2-3
CASSQDQKGTNEKLFF	TGCGCCAGCAGCCAAGATCAGAAGGGGACTAATGAAAAACTGTTTTTT	-	many	TRBV4-3	TRBJ1-4
CASSPGTVSGNTIYF	TGTGCCAGCAGTCCCGGGACAGTCTCTGGAAACACCATATATTTT	TRBD1	few	TRBV12-3/TRBV12-4	TRBJ1-3
CASSPLTSGSYEQYF	TGTGCCAGCTCACCCCTGACTAGCGGCTCCTACGAGCAGTACTTC	TRBD2	many	TRBV18	TRBJ2-7
CASSYPPRTDTQYF	TGTGCCAGCAGTTACCCCCCTCGCACAGATACGCAGTATTTT	-	many	TRBV6-2/TRBV6-3	TRBJ2-3
CASRPPGTENGYTF	TGTGCCAGCAGGCCCCCAGGGACAGAGAATGGCTACACCTTC	TRBD1	few	TRBV6-5	TRBJ1-2
CASSYPTGNKNTEAFF	TGTGCCAGCAGTTACCCGACAGGTAACAAGAACACTGAAGCTTTCTTT	-	many	TRBV6-6	TRBJ1-1
CASSLDAYRRGLAGGHPGVETQYF	TGTGCCAGCAGCCTCGACGCTTACCGCCGGGGACTAGCGGGGGGGCACCCCGGGGTAGAGACCCAGTACTTC	TRBD2	many	TRBV28	TRBJ2-5
CASSYNEAFF	TGTGCCAGCAGTTACAATGAGGCTTTCTTT	-	many	TRBV6-6	TRBJ1-1
CSARGDTSYEQYF	TGCAGTGCTAGGGGGGACACTTCCTACGAGCAGTACTTC	-	-	TRBV20-1	TRBJ2-7
CSVAREAYGYTF	TGCAGCGTTGCTAGGGAGGCCTATGGCTACACCTTC	-	few	TRBV29-1	TRBJ1-2